What follows are 9 T cell receptor beta chains derived from one specimen sequenced in a study of blood T cell repertoires in COVID-19. Sequenced by immunoSEQ multiplex PCR; TCRdb stores in-frame clones only, minus some. Of fewer than 50,000 clones in the sample, around 85% were seen once. Sequenced input: peripheral blood. The receptors here all came from a woman older than 75 with acute or convalescent COVID-19.

Of note for this clone: Other DNA sequences within the sample encode an identical CDR3. The chain employs TRBV5-1 and TRBJ1-1; TRBD1 agrees at 8 bases. Germline V gene lookup returns CDR1 SGHRS and CDR2 YFSETQ. The ends lost 4 bases at V and 1 base at J; junction bases unmatched: 3. The CDR3 sequence is 14 residues long. The CDR3 protein is CASSPGTGNTEAFF. CDR3 DNA: TGCGCCAGCAGCCCTGGGACAGGGAACACTGAAGCTTTCTTT. Using reference TRBV5-1 and TRBJ1-1 for the parts outside the CDR3, the full variable domain is KAGVTQTPRYLIKTRGQQVTLSCSPISGHRSVSWYQQTPGQGLQFLFEYFSETQRNKGNFPGRFSGRQFSNSRSEMNVSTLELGDSALYLCASSPGTGNTEAFFGQGTRLTVV.

J is TRBJ2-7 and V is TRBV5-1, with 8 bases matching TRBD1. V was pared by 5 bases and J by 2 bases, with 9 bases of the junction left unmatched. The CDR3 length is 15 residues. Germline CDR1 and CDR2: SGHRS and YFSETQ. DNA of the CDR3: TGCGCCAGCAGGATGACAGGGGCTTCCCCCTACGAGCAGTACTTC. As protein: CASRMTGASPYEQYF.

As to this clone: The junction departs from germline at one end; a sequencing error may be responsible. The J gene is TRBJ1-2, the V gene TRBV28; 7 nucleotides line up with TRBD1. The CDR3 covers 11 residues. Germline V gene lookup returns CDR1 MDHEN and CDR2 SYDVKM. The CDR3 bases are TGTGCCAGCAGTTCTATGGACAGGTTCGCCTTC. It is translated as CASSSMDRFAF.

The chain employs TRBV28 and TRBJ1-5; 8 positions agree with TRBD1. Germline V gene lookup returns CDR1 MDHEN and CDR2 SYDVKM. This CDR3 spans 14 amino acids. The V segment lost 6 bases and the J segment 4 bases; nucleotides outside the gene matches: 5. For the CDR3, the DNA is TGTGCCAGCAGACGACAGGGGTTAAATCAGCCCCAGCATTTT. This codes for CASRRQGLNQPQHF. The full variable domain, with the rest looked up from reference TRBV28 and TRBJ1-5, is DVKVTQSSRYLVKRTGEKVFLECVQDMDHENMFWYRQDPGLGLRLIYFSYDVKMKEKGDIPEGYSVSREKKERFSLILESASTNQTSMYLCASRRQGLNQPQHFGDGTRLSIL.

The chain recombines TRBV9 with TRBJ2-2; 8 positions match TRBD2. The CDR3 covers 16 residues. CDR1 and CDR2 from the germline V gene are SGDLS and YYNGEE. J lost 7 bases, V lost 2 bases, and 10 bases had no gene match. In nucleotides, the CDR3 is TGTGCCAGCAGCGTTCAAGGAGCGGGAGCCGGCGGGGAGCTGTTTTTT. Encoded protein: CASSVQGAGAGGELFF.

The V call is TRBV5-1, the J call TRBJ2-1, with TRBD2 matching over 8 bases. V lost 6 bases and J lost 1; bases outside the gene matches: 9. The germline V gene encodes CDR1 SGHRS and CDR2 YFSETQ. The CDR3 is 16 residues long. The chain's CDR3 is CASKQDPSGSYNEQFF. The CDR3 nucleotides are TGCGCCAGCAAGCAGGATCCTAGCGGGTCCTACAATGAGCAGTTCTTC.

The chain couples TRBV7-9 to TRBJ2-7; 7 bases line up with TRBD2. There are 14 residues in the CDR3. Trimming took 1 base from V and 2 from J; bases not matched to a gene: 2. Germline assignment: CDR1 SEHNR and CDR2 FQNEAQ (reference sequence). The chain's CDR3 is CASSLVGGAYEQYF. CDR3 nucleotides: TGTGCCAGCAGCTTAGTGGGAGGGGCCTACGAGCAGTACTTC.

This clone was observed once. Here the CDR3 DNA reads TGTGCCAGCTCACTACGACGGACAGCGAACACCGGGGAGCTGTTTTTT. Protein: CASSLRRTANTGELFF. This chain uses TRBV18 with TRBJ2-2; D may be TRBD1 (6 bases). Trimming took off 4 bases at V and 0 bases at J, with 12 bases between the two ends. Germline V gives CDR1 KGHSH, CDR2 LQKENI. CDR3 length: 16 residues.

V is TRBV19 and J is TRBJ1-5, with a possible D match to TRBD1 (5 bases). The CDR3 extends over 18 amino acids. Germline CDR1 is LNHDA and CDR2 is SQIVND (reference sequence). The V end was cut by 4 bases, the J end by 0 bases, with 19 bases between. CDR3 DNA sequence: TGTGCCAGTAGTACAAGCCTCAGGGACTGGTATAGCAATCAGCCCCAGCATTTT. Translation gives CASSTSLRDWYSNQPQHF.